The T cell receptor beta chain described here comes from a study of blood T cell repertoires in COVID-19 (dated by TCRdb to between 2020 and 2021). Background on the whole study: Samples covering the acute and convalescent phases of COVID-19 were provided by collaborators in the United States, Italy and Spain. Nearly every sample came with metadata listing a de-identified subject ID, COVID-19 status, age in years and sex. Samples were obtained from the ongoing ImmuneRACE study (first 160 participants) and from 950 to 1,500 subjects provided by 6 global collaborators. Deeply sampled blood TCRbeta repertoires from subjects exposed to, actively infected with, or recovered from COVID-19 were included in the dataset. Where HLA class I and class II types were available, the types were taken from metadata supplied by the sample provider, not from assay-based typing. The prospective study material was composed of cDNA or gDNA derived from T cells, B-cell-depleted T cells, or PBMCs. A freely available public database, intended as a resource for researchers studying the immune response to SARS-CoV-2, is where the repertoires were released.

Taken from the germline V gene (reference sequence), the CDR1 and CDR2 loops are SGHAT and FQDESV. The V and J ends are trimmed by 2 bases and 7 bases, leaving 12 bases between them. Reading from cysteine to phenylalanine, the CDR3 counts 15 amino acids. Only the CDR3 portion is preserved as DNA: 45 bases, with reading frame beginning at the first base. One collaborating source in Seattle enrolled patients while the patients were actively infected and followed the patients over time throughout the course of disease. Whole blood was collected in K2EDTA tubes by collaborating institutions according to the institutions' own protocols. Collaborator samples were shipped for TCRbeta analysis as frozen whole blood, isolated PBMCs, or DNA extracted from either sample type. The immunoSEQ Assay, a bias-controlled multiplex PCR, was used to amplify TCRbeta CDR3 regions from genomic DNA. The authors' pipeline ran thus. Within the assay, amplification of reference gene primers was used to estimate how many nucleated cells each sample contained. Sequence reads were collapsed and filtered to measure the absolute abundance of every unique TCRbeta CDR3 rearrangement. For each sample, productive Simpson clonality was calculated by taking the square root of Simpson's diversity index across productive rearrangements. What TCRdb holds here is the immuneACCESS table cut down to in-frame rearrangements. Part of the clones is not present; checked against another copy, under half of the missing clones reflect an unresolved V gene, and the others are unexplained. V and J calls and clone size follow that table, whereas D and trimming were derived from the DNA. The sample table lists 150,000 to 250,000 clones, roughly three quarters of them with a count of one. The ten most abundant clones make up nearly 6% of the sample.

This clone appeared a single time. Its antigen is still unknown. Per-base quality was not reported, and no clone a single base away is much larger than it. The research as a whole found: The amount of clinical and demographic metadata varied by source and participant and was provided uncurated.

The sequence derives from a woman in her forties with COVID-19, enrolled during active disease. The V and J genes are TRBV11-1 and TRBJ1-6; a tentative D call is TRBD1 (6 bases match). The sample consisted of peripheral blood. This receptor has the CDR3 CASSLNGQFNSPLHF. The sequenced DNA: TGTGCCAGCAGCTTAAACGGACAGTTCAATTCACCCCTCCACTTT.